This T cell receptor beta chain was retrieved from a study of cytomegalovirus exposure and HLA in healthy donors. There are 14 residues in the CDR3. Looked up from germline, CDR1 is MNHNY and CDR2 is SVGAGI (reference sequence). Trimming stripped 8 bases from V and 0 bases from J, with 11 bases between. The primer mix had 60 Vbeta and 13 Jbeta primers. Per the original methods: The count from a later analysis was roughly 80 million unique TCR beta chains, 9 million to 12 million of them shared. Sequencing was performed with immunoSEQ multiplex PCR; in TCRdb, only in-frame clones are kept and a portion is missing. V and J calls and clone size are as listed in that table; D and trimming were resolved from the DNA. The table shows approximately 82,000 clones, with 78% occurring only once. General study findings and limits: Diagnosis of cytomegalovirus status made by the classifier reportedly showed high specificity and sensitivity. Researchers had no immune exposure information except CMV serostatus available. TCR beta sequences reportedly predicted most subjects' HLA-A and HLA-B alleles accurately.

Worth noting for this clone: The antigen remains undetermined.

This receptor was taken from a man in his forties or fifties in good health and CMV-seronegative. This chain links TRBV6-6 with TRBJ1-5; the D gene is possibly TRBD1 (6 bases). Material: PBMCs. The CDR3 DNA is TGTGCCAGCGGACAGCGCTATAGCAATCAGCCCCAGCATTTT. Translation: CASGQRYSNQPQHF.